This TCR beta chain emerged from a study of control samples from healthy donors and cancer patients. Trimming removed 7 bases from V and 15 bases from J, with 19 bases in between. CDR1 is MNHEY, CDR2 SVGAGI, per germline. The CDR3 runs to 12 residues. Only in-frame clones appear in the TCRdb table, and some are missing; sequencing was by immunoSEQ multiplex PCR. The table shows approximately 72,000 clones, with 89% occurring only once. Sequenced: blood. This TCR was recovered from a man aged 45-65 years in good health. The chain couples TRBV6-5 to TRBJ2-1; D may match TRBD1 or TRBD2 (6 bases each). The chain's CDR3 is CASTQRGDRGFF. CDR3 bases: TGTGCCAGCACTCAAAGGGGGGACCGTGGGTTCTTC.